Each of the 23 T cell receptor beta chains below was sequenced from the same sample in a study of T cell clonality in common variable immunodeficiency (dated by TCRdb to about 2015). Library construction relied on the immunoSEQ multiplex PCR assay. This is the immuneACCESS table as TCRdb keeps it, with only in-frame sequences that have V and J called. A part of the clones is gone; compared with another copy, unresolved V genes explain less than half, and the rest is unexplained. This sample contains about 32,000 clones, none of which is a singleton. The ten largest clones capture about 4.5% of the sample. Specimen: peripheral blood mononuclear cells. Receptor source: a person aged 18-70 years in good health.

This clone appeared many times. The CDR3 end is not reached by the read, which stops 3 residues before it; the germline J gene fills it in. V gene TRBV12-3 or TRBV12-4 combines with J gene TRBJ2-2, with a possible D match to TRBD1 (5 bases). CDR3 length: 16 residues. The V and J ends lost 5 bases and 0 bases respectively, with 13 bases between them. CDR3 DNA, as far as it was read: TGTGCCAGCAGTCCCAGGGTACCCACGAACACCGGGGAG. Translating it yields CASSPRVPTNTGE. The entire CDR3 sequence reads CASSPRVPTNTGELFF.

This clone was observed many times. Read coverage stops 3 residues before the CDR3 terminus; the germline J gene supplies the remainder. The J gene is TRBJ2-1, the V gene TRBV5-1, with 12 bases that match TRBD2. The trim removed 3 bases at V and 0 bases at J, leaving 10 bases unmatched. In germline, CDR1 is SGHRS, CDR2 YFSETQ. CDR3 size: 19 residues. The CDR3 bases that were read are TGCGCCAGCAGCTCTTCGACTAGCGGGGGCCCAAGCTCCTACAATGAG. Translation: CASSSSTSGGPSSYNE. The whole CDR3 protein reads CASSSSTSGGPSSYNEQFF.

In its sample, this clone was seen many times. Read sequence stops 3 residues before the CDR3 end, and the germline J gene provides the missing end. The V gene is TRBV12-3 or TRBV12-4, the J gene TRBJ1-2; D gene uncertain. Trimming cost V 1 base and J 5 bases, with 14 bases left between them. This CDR3 is built from 15 residues. The sequenced CDR3 bases are TGTGCCAGCAGTTTAGACCAGGCCCTTGCGTATGGC. The encoded protein is CASSLDQALAYG. The whole CDR3 sequence reads CASSLDQALAYGYTF.

This clone came up many times. The covered CDR3 bases are TGCGCCAGCAGCTCGGACCGGGACAGGGGGGCCGGGGAG. It codes for CASSSDRDRGAGE. The full CDR3 reads CASSSDRDRGAGELFF. J is TRBJ2-2 and V is TRBV5-1; 11 positions match TRBD1. The read ends 3 residues shy of where the CDR3 ends; the end is completed using the germline J gene. The germline gives CDR1 SGHRS, CDR2 YFSETQ. V was clipped by 3 bases and J by 6 bases; unmatched bases: 7. This CDR3 region has 16 residues.

This clone occurred many times. Read data end 3 residues before the CDR3 end; the end is taken from the germline J gene. The chain combines TRBV7-9 with TRBJ1-2; TRBD1 matches 8 bases. CDR1 is SEHNR, CDR2 FQNEAQ, per germline (reference sequence). CDR3 length: 15 amino acids. CDR3 amino acids: CASSLGQGALLSYTF. The covered CDR3 bases are TGTGCCAGCAGCTTAGGGCAGGGGGCCCTGTTGTCC.

This clone occurred many times. Read data end 3 residues before the CDR3 end; the end is taken from the germline J gene. This chain joins TRBV6-2 or TRBV6-3 and TRBJ1-1; D remains ambiguous. CDR1 is MNHEY, CDR2 SVGEGT, per germline. V was cut by 6 bases and J by 4 bases, with 6 bases left in between. CDR3 length: 11 residues. CDR3 sequence reads: CASRRVTEAFF. The CDR3 DNA, read in part, is TGTGCCAGCAGGAGGGTCACTGAA.

This clone showed up many times. The read terminates 3 residues ahead of where the CDR3 ends, so the germline J gene completes it. The rearrangement uses TRBV20-1 and TRBJ2-5, with D perhaps TRBD1 (6 bases). V was cut by 4 bases and J by 3 bases, with 15 bases left in between. The CDR3 has 14 residues. The V gene's germline CDR1 is DFQATT and CDR2 SNEGSKA (reference sequence). Incomplete CDR3 DNA: TGCAGTGCTAAAGAGGCCAGGGGTAAAGAGACC. Protein product: CSAKEARGKET. In full, the CDR3 reads CSAKEARGKETQYF.

This clone was seen ten or more times. The CDR3 is cut off 3 residues early in the read; its end comes from the germline J gene. The chain carries TRBV20-1 and TRBJ2-3; 9 bases fit TRBD2. Germline CDR1 DFQATT, CDR2 SNEGSKA (reference sequence). This CDR3 is built from 18 residues. The CDR3 sequence: CSARDDSGSLADQETQYF. The covered CDR3 bases are TGCAGTGCTAGAGATGATAGCGGGAGTCTAGCGGATCAAGAGACG.

This clone was seen a handful of times. The sequenced part of the CDR3 DNA is TGTGCCAGCAGTCGCCAACCCCAGACAGGGAGGGGTGAAAAG. It codes for CASSRQPQTGRGEK. The complete CDR3 protein is CASSRQPQTGRGEKLFF. The rearrangement links TRBV6-2 or TRBV6-3 to TRBJ2-2; either TRBD1 or TRBD2 may supply D (7 bases each). From the germline J gene comes the end of the CDR3, since the read stops 3 residues before it. CDR3 length: 17 amino acids. Germline CDR1 and CDR2: MNHEY and SVGEGT.

This clone has a count of ten or more. The DNA ends 3 residues before the CDR3 does, and the rest of the CDR3 is filled in from the germline J gene. The rearrangement uses TRBV5-1 and TRBJ2-5; 9 bases line up with TRBD1. Germline V gives CDR1 SGHRS, CDR2 YFSETQ. This CDR3 has 18 residues. V shed 0 bases and J 5 bases; nucleotides not matched to a gene: 14. The CDR3 region is CASSLAPPGQGGVETQYF. CDR3 bases read: TGCGCCAGCAGCTTGGCCCCACCGGGACAGGGTGGTGTGGAGACC.

This clone was recorded a few times. The read stops 3 residues short of the end of the CDR3; the missing end is completed from the germline J gene. The genes are TRBV11-1 and TRBJ2-1, with 7 positions matching TRBD2. Germline CDR1 is SGHAT and CDR2 is FQDESV (reference sequence). The CDR3 is made up of 13 amino acids. The ends lost 6 bases at V and 9 bases at J; junction bases unmatched: 8. The part of the CDR3 DNA that was read is TGTGCCAGCAGATCTCCGGCGGGAGCTGAG. Its translation: CASRSPAGAE. The full CDR3 reads CASRSPAGAEQFF.

This clone was seen many times. The CDR3 goes on 3 residues after the read ends, and that part is filled in from the germline J gene. The chain couples TRBV18 to TRBJ2-5, with D perhaps matching TRBD1 (6 bases). Trimming took 11 bases from V and 3 from J, leaving 16 bases between them. This CDR3 spans 13 amino acids. Germline loops: CDR1 KGHSH, CDR2 LQKENI. This CDR3 is CAYRGRGEETQYF. Incomplete CDR3 DNA: TGTGCCTACCGAGGCAGGGGAGAAGAGACC.

As for this clone: The CDR3 goes on 3 residues after the read ends, and that part is filled in from the germline J gene. The chain combines TRBV19 with TRBJ1-1; D may be TRBD1 (6 bases). The CDR3 length is 13 residues. Trimming cost V 7 bases and J 0 bases, with 9 bases left between them. CDR1 and CDR2 (germline): LNHDA, SQIVND (reference sequence). The DNA read from the CDR3 is TGTGCCAGTAAGACAGGTGTGAACACTGAA. This sequence encodes CASKTGVNTE. The whole CDR3 protein is CASKTGVNTEAFF.

This clone was recorded at least ten times. The CDR3 goes on 3 residues after the read ends, and that part is filled in from the germline J gene. This chain connects TRBV30 to TRBJ2-5, with 7 bases identical to TRBD1. The germline V gene has CDR1 GTSNPN and CDR2 SVGIG (reference sequence). J gave up 7 bases and V 3 bases, and 5 bases lay outside the gene matches. CDR3 length: 12 residues. This chain's CDR3 is CAWRKTGLTQYF. Incomplete CDR3 DNA: TGTGCCTGGAGGAAGACAGGGCTGACC.

The table lists this clone with a few counts. The read falls 3 residues short of the CDR3 end, and the missing part is taken from the germline J gene. The J gene is TRBJ1-2, the V gene TRBV6-1; 7 nucleotides match TRBD1. Per the germline V gene, CDR1 is MNHNS and CDR2 is SASEGT. The CDR3 totals 16 residues. The CDR3 spells CASSDTDRDLSPDYTF. The DNA read from the CDR3 is TGTGCCAGCAGTGATACCGACAGGGACCTAAGCCCAGAC.

About this clone: The read is 3 residues too short to cover the CDR3 end, so that end is filled in from the germline J gene. This chain links TRBV19 with TRBJ2-4; 7 bases are shared with TRBD1. There are 14 residues in the CDR3. Germline V gene sequence: CDR1 LNHDA, CDR2 SQIVND (reference sequence). The CDR3 bases that were read are TGTGCCAGTAGTATAGGGGACAGTCCCTATGGT. It codes for CASSIGDSPYG. The whole CDR3 is CASSIGDSPYGQYF.

This clone was recorded at least ten times. The CDR3 protein is CSASGLAGPEQFF. The CDR3 DNA, read in part, is TGCAGTGCTAGTGGTCTAGCGGGACCTGAG. The chain couples TRBV20-1 to TRBJ2-1; TRBD2 agrees at 9 bases. The read terminates 3 residues before the CDR3 end, so the remaining end is supplied by the germline J gene. In germline, CDR1 is DFQATT, CDR2 SNEGSKA (reference sequence). The CDR3 has 13 residues. V was pared by 3 bases and J by 9 bases, with 6 bases of the junction left unmatched.

This clone was seen many times. The covered CDR3 bases are TGTGCCAGCAGCTTAGGGAGGACAGACAATCAGCCC. It yields the protein CASSLGRTDNQP. The full CDR3 sequence reads CASSLGRTDNQPQHF. The chain carries TRBV7-2 and TRBJ1-5; D may be TRBD1 (6 bases). The CDR3 end lies 3 residues beyond the end of the read and is filled in from the germline J gene. Germline V CDR1 and CDR2: SGHTA, FQGNSA. Trimming removed 1 base from V and 3 bases from J, with 10 bases in between. The CDR3 covers 15 residues. Looking up the rest from reference TRBV7-2 and TRBJ1-5 gives the full variable domain: GAGVSQSPSNKVTEKGKDVELRCDPISGHTALYWYRQSLGQGLEFLIYFQGNSAPDKSGLPSDRFSAERTGGSVSTLTIQRTQQEDSAVYLCASSLGRTDNQPQHFGDGTRLSIL.

This clone was counted ten times or more. Read sequence stops 3 residues before the CDR3 end, and the germline J gene provides the missing end. The chain carries TRBV19 and TRBJ1-1; 8 bases align to TRBD1. The trim removed 4 bases at V and 0 bases at J, leaving 10 bases unmatched. CDR1 and CDR2 (germline): LNHDA, SQIVND (reference sequence). CDR3 length: 17 residues. CDR3 amino acids: CASSKAQGAGVNTEAFF. CDR3 DNA (partial): TGTGCCAGTAGTAAGGCCCAGGGGGCGGGTGTGAACACTGAA.

This clone has ten or more counts. The read gets to within 3 residues of the CDR3 end, and the germline J gene fills in the rest. The chain is built from TRBV14 and TRBJ1-1, with a weak D call TRBD1 (5 bases). Germline lookup yields CDR1 SGHDN and CDR2 FVKESK. This CDR3 is 13 amino acids long. V was clipped by 4 bases and J by 3 bases, with 9 bases between them. CDR3 sequence reads: CASSPWGDTEAFF. The CDR3 bases that were read are TGTGCCAGCAGCCCGTGGGGGGACACTGAA.

The DNA read from the CDR3 is TGTGCCCGCCTTGATGGGGCCCGC. It yields the protein CARLDGAR. The whole CDR3 sequence reads CARLDGARYTF. This chain uses TRBV30 with TRBJ1-2, with D possibly TRBD1 on 5 matching bases. Coverage ceases 3 residues before the CDR3 finishes, and the germline J gene fills in the end. This CDR3 is 11 amino acids long. Germline V gene sequence: CDR1 GTSNPN, CDR2 SVGIG (reference sequence).

This clone appeared many times. The CDR3 end lies 3 residues beyond the end of the read and is filled in from the germline J gene. J is TRBJ1-6 and V is TRBV19, with D tentatively TRBD1 (5 bases). From germline, CDR1 is LNHDA and CDR2 SQIVND (reference sequence). The CDR3 loop spans 12 amino acids. CDR3 DNA, as far as it was read: TGTGCCAGTAGTGTCGAAGGACACCCC. Protein product: CASSVEGHP. Given in full, the CDR3 is CASSVEGHPLHF.

In this sample, this clone turned up many times. The read terminates 3 residues ahead of where the CDR3 ends, so the germline J gene completes it. The chain couples TRBV6-1 to TRBJ1-1; D is ambiguous. The germline CDR1 and CDR2 sequences are MNHNS and SASEGT. This CDR3 is 11 amino acids long. CDR3 DNA (partial): TGTGCCAGCAGTGTACAGTTTGGA. Translation: CASSVQFG. The CDR3 in full is CASSVQFGAFF.